This paragraph reports one T cell receptor beta chain. Its antigen is not yet known. The record has no base qualities; no much larger clone is one base away. The sample originates from a study of T cell changes during pregnancy in multiple sclerosis (dated by TCRdb to the late 2010s). About the investigation overall: The study looked at changes in the T cell repertoire across pregnancy in women with multiple sclerosis.

For CDR1 and CDR2, the germline V gene (reference sequence) lists GTSNPN and SVGIG. Including cysteine and phenylalanine, the CDR3 has 14 amino acids. The read is trimmed to its CDR3 DNA, 42 bases read in frame from base 1. The junction shows trimming of 4 bases on V and 3 bases on J, plus 15 bases between the germline ends. Library prep was done by the immunoSEQ multiplex PCR assay. Not all clones reach the TCRdb copy of this immuneACCESS table, which keeps in-frame sequences only. Checked studies attribute under half of the gap to unresolved V genes and leave the rest unexplained. Within this sample are some 30,000 clones, with about 87% of them counted one time only. Clones ranked in the top ten supply over 7.5% of the sample.

Rearrangement joined TRBV30 to TRBJ1-1, with TRBD1 perhaps the D gene, on 6 matching bases. The receptor was isolated from a female donor with multiple sclerosis, enrolled in a pregnancy study. Sequenced material: CD8+ T cells from peripheral blood mononuclear cells, taken before pregnancy. The nucleotide sequence is given as TGTGCCTGGAACCAATTAGGGGGAGACACTGAAGCTTTCTTT. Translated, it reads CAWNQLGGDTEAFF.